This T cell receptor beta chain was found in a study of blood T cells in healthy people across ages. Study-level findings and limits: Lack of knowledge of donor CMV status possibly confounded expanded clonotype changes.

The authors drew approximately 10 milliliters of peripheral blood from each donor. The use of a sample-barcoded 5' primer and a J-beta primer mix characterized a second PCR of roughly 6 to 11 cycles. MiXCR, run by TCRdb on the 5' RACE reads, gives a single entry per CDR3 protein. Of approximately 1,700,000 distinct CDR3 sequences detected, approximately 40% appear once; the ten largest clones hold 23%. Only a few counts were recorded for this clonotype. The antigen remains unidentified. This CDR3 comprises 13 residues. Trimming took 3 bases from V and 9 from J, leaving 12 bases between them. Germline V gives CDR1 SGHRS, CDR2 YFSETQ.

Sequencing was done on a sample of blood. This receptor was obtained from a human donor in good health. The chain uses TRBV5-1 and TRBJ2-2; D tentatively reads TRBD1 or TRBD2 (6 bases each). CDR3 residues: CASSWTGARELFF. CDR3 sequence (DNA): TGCGCCAGCAGCTGGACGGGGGCCCGGGAGCTGTTTTTT. The full variable domain, in which reference TRBV5-1 and TRBJ2-2 provide the parts outside the CDR3, is KAGVTQTPRYLIKTRGQQVTLSCSPISGHRSVSWYQQTPGQGLQFLFEYFSETQRNKGNFPGRFSGRQFSNSRSEMNVSTLELGDSALYLCASSWTGARELFFGEGSRLTVL.